This passage covers 19 T cell receptor beta chains from one sample sequenced in a study of T cell repertoires in cytomegalovirus infection. These receptors' targets are unknown. TCRdb reprocessed the reads via MiXCR and lists one record per CDR3 protein. The table shows approximately 990,000 distinct CDR3 sequences, with around 30% occurring only once. Here the sequenced sample was cultured CD8+ T cells from PBMCs, taken from culture after CMV antigen stimulation. The source of these receptors is a human donor in good health (CMV status not recorded). Some clones in this sample may be carry-over from other donors' samples.

On this clonotype: The final CDR3 position lacks the conserved phenylalanine or tryptophan, pointing to a likely read error. V and J are TRBV7-3 and TRBJ2-3, with D possibly called TRBD1 or TRBD2 (5 bases each). CDR1 is SGHTA and CDR2 is FQGTGA in the germline V gene. V was pared by 4 bases and J by 1 base, with 9 bases between. The CDR3 is 14 residues long. CDR3 DNA sequence: TGTGCCAGCAGCTGGGGGTGGGGCACAGATACGCAGTATCTT. This gives the protein CASSWGWGTDTQYL.

The gene calls are TRBV6-1 and TRBJ1-2, with 8 bases fitting TRBD1. V was pared by 6 bases and J by 0 bases, with 9 bases of the junction left unmatched. Germline V gives CDR1 MNHNS, CDR2 SASEGT. CDR3 size: 16 residues. This CDR3 is CASRGGRTGTNYGYTF. The CDR3 DNA sequence: TGTGCCAGCAGAGGGGGGCGGACAGGGACTAACTATGGCTACACCTTC.

The DNA for the CDR3 is TGTGCCAGCTCACCTGAGACAGGGGGCTACGAGCAGTACTTC. Protein: CASSPETGGYEQYF. This chain links TRBV18 with TRBJ2-7, with 9 nucleotides matching TRBD1. V dropped 3 bases and J dropped 3; count of bases not matched to a gene: 3. In germline, CDR1 is KGHSH, CDR2 LQKENI. This CDR3 has 14 residues.

The chain links TRBV7-9 to TRBJ2-6; D gene ambiguous. There are 15 residues in the CDR3. Deletions cut 6 bases from V and 0 bases from J, with 9 bases between. Germline V lookup: CDR1 SEHNR, CDR2 FQNEAQ (reference sequence). This CDR3 reads CASSTRYSGANVLTF. The CDR3 nucleotides are TGTGCCAGCAGTACCCGTTACTCTGGGGCCAACGTCCTGACTTTC.

In its sample, this clonotype was seen many times. The chain carries TRBV4-1 and TRBJ2-2; 9 nucleotides align to TRBD1. CDR1 is MGHRA, CDR2 YSYEKL, per germline. V gave up 0 bases and J gave up 3 bases; unmatched junction bases: 2. The CDR3 loop spans 16 amino acids. CDR3 in amino acids: CASSQEGTGHTGELFF. For the CDR3, the DNA is TGCGCCAGCAGCCAAGAAGGGACAGGGCACACCGGGGAGCTGTTTTTT.

As regards this clonotype: Mismatch with germline at one junction end may stem from a read error. The V call is TRBV19, the J call TRBJ1-1; tentative D call: TRBD1 (6 bases). CDR1 and CDR2 from the germline V gene are LNHDA and SQIVND (reference sequence). There are 15 residues in the CDR3. CDR3 nucleotide sequence: TGTGCCAGTAGTATACGTCCCGGGAGGGACACTAAAGCTTTCTTT. It encodes CASSIRPGRDTKAFF.

This clonotype has just a few counts. The chain carries TRBV18 and TRBJ1-2; 8 positions agree with TRBD1. The CDR3 spans 17 residues. Germline lookup yields CDR1 KGHSH and CDR2 LQKENI. V shed 4 bases, J shed 2 bases, and the junction held 12 bases outside the gene matches. The CDR3 sequence is CASSRRTGGEENYGYTF. CDR3 sequence (DNA): TGTGCCAGCTCACGGAGAACAGGGGGTGAAGAAAACTATGGCTACACCTTC.

The genes are TRBV4-3 and TRBJ2-5, with a weak D call TRBD2 (6 bases). The CDR3 is made up of 16 amino acids. Trimming pared 4 bases from V and 4 bases from J, leaving 19 bases between. Germline values: CDR1 LGHNA, CDR2 YSLEER. CDR3 coding DNA: TGCGCCAGCAGCCCCCAGGAGGGGCCGTCGGGAGAGACCCAGTACTTC. Its protein product is CASSPQEGPSGETQYF.

The chain joins TRBV15 to TRBJ2-3, with D perhaps being TRBD1 or TRBD2 (6 bases each). Germline V gene data show CDR1 as LNHNV and CDR2 as YYDKDF (reference sequence). The CDR3 runs to 14 residues. V was clipped by 8 bases and J by 2 bases, with 14 bases between them. This CDR3 reads CATWRDTYTDTQYF. CDR3 nucleotide sequence: TGTGCCACCTGGCGGGACACCTACACAGATACGCAGTATTTT.

This clonotype has a count of ten or more. The V call is TRBV7-8, the J call TRBJ1-5; tentatively, D is TRBD1 (6 bases). CDR1 and CDR2 from the germline V gene are SGHVS and FQNEAQ. The CDR3 consists of 15 residues. V lost 5 bases and J 9 bases, leaving 20 bases between the germline ends. Here the CDR3 reads CASSPGGIGVWPQHF. For the CDR3, the DNA is TGTGCCAGCAGCCCTGGGGGCATAGGGGTTTGGCCCCAGCATTTT.

A few counts support this clonotype. CDR3: CASSLDLQGATNTGELFF. CDR3 nucleotides: TGTGCCAGCAGTTTAGATTTACAGGGGGCCACGAACACCGGGGAGCTGTTTTTT. The V call is TRBV27, the J call TRBJ2-2; 9 nucleotides line up with TRBD1. The V segment lost 2 bases and the J segment 0 bases; nucleotides outside the gene matches: 7. The CDR3 is 18 residues long. Per the germline V gene, CDR1 is MNHEY and CDR2 is SMNVEV (reference sequence).

The V gene is TRBV19, the J gene TRBJ2-3; tentatively, D is TRBD2 (6 bases). V shed 3 bases and J shed 3 bases, with 16 bases lying between them. The CDR3 covers 16 residues. Germline lookup yields CDR1 LNHDA and CDR2 SQIVND (reference sequence). CDR3 sequence (DNA): TGTGCCAGTAGTATGGATGGGGGGATAATGACAGATACGCAGTATTTT. This translates into CASSMDGGIMTDTQYF.

With respect to this clonotype: A much bigger clone sits one base away, suggesting this may be a read error. The chain couples TRBV12-3 or TRBV12-4 to TRBJ2-1; 7 nucleotides agree with TRBD1. V gave up 6 bases and J gave up 4 bases; unmatched junction bases: 3. CDR3 length: 13 residues. The CDR3 protein is CASRGTAYNEQFF. Written as DNA, the CDR3 is TGTGCCAGCAGAGGGACAGCTTACAATGAGCAGTTCTTC.

This clonotype has just a few counts. The chain has TRBV6-6 and TRBJ2-7, with 8 nucleotides matching TRBD2. V lost 7 bases, J lost 0 bases, and 8 bases stayed unmatched. The germline V gene encodes CDR1 MNHNY and CDR2 SVGAGI (reference sequence). This CDR3 is built from 15 residues. DNA for the CDR3: TGTGCCAGCACCCGTCTAGCGGGTTCCTCCTACGAGCAGTACTTC. The encoded protein is CASTRLAGSSYEQYF.

The genes are TRBV6-5 and TRBJ2-2; D remains unclear. Per the germline V gene, CDR1 is MNHEY and CDR2 is SVGAGI. Trimming pared 0 bases from V and 3 bases from J, leaving 8 bases between. The CDR3 has 15 amino acids. The CDR3 reads CASSYSVGDTGELFF. Written as DNA, the CDR3 is TGTGCCAGCAGTTACTCAGTCGGAGACACCGGGGAGCTGTTTTTT.

Only a few counts were recorded for this clonotype. CDR3 protein: CASRRGESTNEKLFF. CDR3 DNA: TGTGCCAGCAGGCGAGGGGAGTCAACTAATGAAAAACTGTTTTTT. V usage is TRBV9 and J usage is TRBJ1-4, with D possibly being TRBD1 (5 bases). V was trimmed by 5 bases and J by 0 bases, leaving 11 bases between them. The CDR3 has 15 amino acids. Germline CDR1 is SGDLS and CDR2 is YYNGEE.

The chain links TRBV28 to TRBJ2-7; TRBD1 agrees at 8 bases. Per germline, CDR1 MDHEN and CDR2 SYDVKM. CDR3 length: 18 residues. DNA for the CDR3: TGTGTCAGCACCAAGTCCCCCAGGGGGCGCCTCCTCGGATACGAGCAGTACGTC. It translates to CVSTKSPRGRLLGYEQYV.

This clonotype came up a few times. The chain recombines TRBV7-6 with TRBJ1-4; a possible D gene is TRBD1 (6 bases). Germline CDR1 and CDR2: SGHVS and FNYEAQ. The length of the CDR3 is 17 residues. With 1 base removed from V and 0 bases from J, the gap between germline ends came to 12 bases. The CDR3 spells CASSLVDRLATNEKLFF. The CDR3 coding sequence is TGTGCCAGCAGCTTAGTAGACAGGCTCGCAACTAATGAAAAACTGTTTTTT. Together with reference TRBV7-6 and TRBJ1-4, the CDR3 gives the full variable domain: GAGVSQSPRYKVTKRGQDVALRCDPISGHVSLYWYRQALGQGPEFLTYFNYEAQQDKSGLPNDRFSAERPEGSISTLTIQRTEQRDSAMYRCASSLVDRLATNEKLFFGSGTQLSVL.

This chain connects TRBV7-8 to TRBJ2-7, with 7 bases matching TRBD1. Germline V gene data show CDR1 as SGHVS and CDR2 as FQNEAQ. The ends lost 1 base at V and 6 bases at J; junction bases unmatched: 9. The CDR3 is 15 amino acids. The CDR3 protein is CASSLGGTVTFEQYV. The CDR3 nucleotides read TGTGCCAGCAGCTTAGGTGGGACAGTGACATTCGAGCAGTACGTC.